Listed below are T cell receptor beta chains from one sample, sequenced in a study of early T cells in non-severe SARS-CoV-2 infection. TCRdb passed the 5' RACE reads through MiXCR, listing each CDR3 protein once. The data contain 80,000 to 100,000 distinct CDR3 sequences, 10% to 15% of them seen just once; the ten biggest clones take up less than 8.5%. What was sequenced was whole blood. These TCRs come from an adult who was a healthcare worker with PCR-confirmed SARS-CoV-2 infection or an uninfected control (not recorded which). The CDR3 runs from the conserved cysteine through the conserved F or W. D genes are given only for firm matches. Clone sizes are given selectively: once, few, many, or a class where the clone is expanded.

abundance,j_gene,v_gene,d_gene,CDR3aa,CDR3nt
many,TRBJ2-2,TRBV9,TRBD1,CASSPPGQSNTGELFF,TGTGCCAGCAGCCCCCCGGGACAGTCGAACACCGGGGAGCTGTTTTTT
-,TRBJ2-7,TRBV18,-,CASSPPTGAYEQYF,TGTGCCAGCTCACCACCGACCGGTGCCTACGAGCAGTACTTC
many,TRBJ1-1,TRBV25-1,-,CASNSRGGNTEAFF,TGTGCCAGCAACTCCCGGGGCGGGAACACTGAAGCTTTCTTT
many,TRBJ1-3,TRBV9,-,CASSPRYVGNTIYF,TGTGCCAGCAGCCCCAGATACGTCGGAAACACCATATATTTT
few,TRBJ1-4,TRBV4-1,-,CASSQGQRSTNEKLFF,TGCGCCAGCAGCCAAGGACAGAGATCAACTAATGAAAAACTGTTTTTT
few,TRBJ2-1,TRBV5-3,-,CATLDKSSYNEQFF,TGTGCCACTCTCGACAAGAGCTCCTACAATGAGCAGTTCTTC
-,TRBJ2-3,TRBV25-1,-,CASSPTGTDTQYF,TGTGCCAGCAGTCCGACAGGCACAGATACGCAGTATTTT
few,TRBJ2-1,TRBV3-1,-,CASSQVASGYNEQFF,TGTGCCAGCAGCCAAGTGGCATCGGGATACAATGAGCAGTTCTTC
many,TRBJ1-2,TRBV2,TRBD1,CASSEASPTGLF,TGTGCCAGCAGTGAAGCAAGTCCGACAGGGCTTTTC
-,TRBJ2-7,TRBV5-6,TRBD2,CASSGLAGRNHEQYF,TGTGCCAGCAGCGGGCTAGCGGGAAGGAACCACGAGCAGTACTTC
few,TRBJ2-7,TRBV21-1,-,CASSVRDRGGWGPYEQYF,TGTGCCAGCAGCGTCCGGGACAGGGGTGGCTGGGGTCCCTACGAGCAGTACTTC
few,TRBJ2-7,TRBV9,TRBD1,CASSPKTGGDYEQYF,TGTGCCAGCAGTCCTAAGACAGGGGGGGACTACGAGCAGTACTTC
few,TRBJ2-7,TRBV27,TRBD2,CASSVGLDDEQYF,TGTGCCAGCAGTGTCGGACTAGATGACGAGCAGTACTTC
few,TRBJ1-5,TRBV7-8,-,CASSVFGLNSNQPQHF,TGTGCCAGCAGCGTTTTTGGGCTTAATAGCAATCAGCCCCAGCATTTT
few,TRBJ2-1,TRBV7-6,-,CASSLYHPGEQFF,TGTGCCAGCAGCTTATACCATCCGGGTGAGCAGTTCTTC
-,TRBJ1-1,TRBV5-1,TRBD1,CASSRDRAPTEAFF,TGCGCCAGCAGCCGGGACAGGGCGCCCACTGAAGCTTTCTTT
few,TRBJ2-7,TRBV20-1,TRBD1,CSARDPSGGPEQYF,TGCAGTGCTAGAGATCCGTCAGGGGGCCCTGAGCAGTACTTC
-,TRBJ2-7,TRBV5-1,TRBD2,CASSLGGLAGSPPWQYF,TGCGCCAGCAGCTTGGGGGGACTAGCGGGATCGCCCCCGTGGCAGTACTTC
many,TRBJ2-7,TRBV11-2,TRBD2,CASSTSGSSGYEQYF,TGTGCCAGCAGCACAAGCGGGAGTAGCGGCTACGAGCAGTACTTC
-,TRBJ2-3,TRBV3-1,TRBD2,CASSLQLAGALSTDTQYF,TGTGCCAGCAGCCTACAACTAGCGGGGGCGCTCAGCACAGATACGCAGTATTTT